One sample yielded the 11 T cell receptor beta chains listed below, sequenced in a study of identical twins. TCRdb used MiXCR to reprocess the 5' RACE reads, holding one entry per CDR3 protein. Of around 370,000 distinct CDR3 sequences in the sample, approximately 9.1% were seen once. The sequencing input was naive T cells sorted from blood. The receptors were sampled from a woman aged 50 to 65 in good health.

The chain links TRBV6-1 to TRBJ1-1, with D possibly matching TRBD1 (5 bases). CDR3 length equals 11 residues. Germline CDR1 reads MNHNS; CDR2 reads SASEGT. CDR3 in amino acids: CVTDQNTEAFF. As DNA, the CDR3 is TGTGTGACAGACCAGAACACTGAAGCTTTCTTT.

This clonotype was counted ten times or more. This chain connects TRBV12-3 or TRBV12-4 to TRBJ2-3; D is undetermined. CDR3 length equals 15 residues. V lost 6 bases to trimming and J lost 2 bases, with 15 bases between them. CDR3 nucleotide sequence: TGTGCCAGCAGCCCTAACTGGGGATACACAGATACGCAGTATTTT. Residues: CASSPNWGYTDTQYF.

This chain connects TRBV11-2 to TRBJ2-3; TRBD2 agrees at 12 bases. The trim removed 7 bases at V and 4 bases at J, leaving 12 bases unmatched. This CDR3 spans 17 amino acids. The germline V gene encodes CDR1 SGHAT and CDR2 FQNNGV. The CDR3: CASTSTLAGGFADTQYF. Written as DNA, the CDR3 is TGTGCCAGCACGTCAACACTAGCGGGAGGATTTGCAGATACGCAGTATTTT.

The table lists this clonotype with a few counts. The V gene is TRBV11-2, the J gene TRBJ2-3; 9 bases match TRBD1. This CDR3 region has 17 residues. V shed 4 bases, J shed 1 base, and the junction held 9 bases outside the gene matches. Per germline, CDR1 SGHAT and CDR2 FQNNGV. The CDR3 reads CASSSGWGQGRTDTQYF. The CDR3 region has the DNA TGTGCCAGCAGCTCCGGGTGGGGACAGGGCCGCACAGATACGCAGTATTTT.

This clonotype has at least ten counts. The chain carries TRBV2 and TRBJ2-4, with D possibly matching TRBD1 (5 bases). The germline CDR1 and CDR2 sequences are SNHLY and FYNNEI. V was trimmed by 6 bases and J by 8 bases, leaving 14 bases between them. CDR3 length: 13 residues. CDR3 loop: CASSAQGLDIQYF. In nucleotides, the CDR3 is TGTGCCAGCAGCGCGCAGGGCCTTGACATTCAGTACTTC.

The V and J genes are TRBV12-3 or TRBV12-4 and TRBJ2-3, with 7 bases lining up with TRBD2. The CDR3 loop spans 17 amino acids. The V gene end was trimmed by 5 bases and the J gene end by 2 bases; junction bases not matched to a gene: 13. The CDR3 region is CASSRAGSGDLTDTQYF. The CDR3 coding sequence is TGTGCCAGCAGTCGCGCGGGAAGCGGGGATCTCACAGATACGCAGTATTTT.

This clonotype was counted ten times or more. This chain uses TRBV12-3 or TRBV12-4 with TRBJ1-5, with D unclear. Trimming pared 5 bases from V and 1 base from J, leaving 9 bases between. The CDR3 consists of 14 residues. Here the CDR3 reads CASSRARSNQPQHF. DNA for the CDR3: TGTGCCAGCAGTCGGGCCCGCAGCAATCAGCCCCAGCATTTT.

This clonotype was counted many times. The CDR3 nucleotides read TGCGCCAGCAGCCAAGCCCGGACAGGGAGATTTTCTGGAAACACCATATATTTT. It is translated as CASSQARTGRFSGNTIYF. The rearrangement uses TRBV4-1 and TRBJ1-3; the match to TRBD1 covers 8 bases. This CDR3 has 18 amino acids. Germline V CDR1 and CDR2: MGHRA, YSYEKL. V lost 1 base and J lost 1; bases outside the gene matches: 9.

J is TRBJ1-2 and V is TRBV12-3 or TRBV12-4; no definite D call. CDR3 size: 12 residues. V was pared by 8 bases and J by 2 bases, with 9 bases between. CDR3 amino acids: CASEQRNYGYTF. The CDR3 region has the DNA TGTGCCAGCGAACAGAGGAACTATGGCTACACCTTC.

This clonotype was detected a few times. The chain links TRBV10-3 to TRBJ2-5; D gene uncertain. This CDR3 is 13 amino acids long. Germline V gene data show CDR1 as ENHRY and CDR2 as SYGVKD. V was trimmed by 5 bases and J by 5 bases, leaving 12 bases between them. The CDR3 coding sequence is TGTGCCATCAGTTTAGACCCGCGGGAGACCCAGTACTTC. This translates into CAISLDPRETQYF.

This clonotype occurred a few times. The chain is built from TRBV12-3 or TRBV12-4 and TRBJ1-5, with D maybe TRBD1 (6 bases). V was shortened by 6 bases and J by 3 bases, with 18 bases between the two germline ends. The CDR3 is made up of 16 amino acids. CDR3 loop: CASSLNRAAINQPQHF. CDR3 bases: TGTGCCAGCAGCTTAAACAGGGCTGCCATCAATCAGCCCCAGCATTTT.